This passage covers 18 T cell receptor beta chains from one sample sequenced in a study of blood T cell repertoires in COVID-19. TCRdb's copy holds only in-frame clones and misses some; the assay was immunoSEQ multiplex PCR. The profile shows 190,000 or so clones, 70% to 90% of them singletons. What was sequenced was PBMCs or T cells enriched from blood (not recorded which). The receptors stem from a man aged 35 to 55 who had recovered from COVID-19.

Note on this clone: One end of the junction is discordant with germline, which a read error may explain. The genes are TRBV10-1 and TRBJ2-7; TRBD1 matches 8 bases. CDR1 WNHNN and CDR2 SYGVQD come from the germline V gene (reference sequence). The length of the CDR3 is 14 residues. CDR3: CASSKSADRGEQYF. Written as DNA, the CDR3 is TGCGCCAGCAGTAAGTCAGCAGACAGGGGCGAGCAGTACTTC.

The chain has TRBV3-1 (or the pseudogene TRBV3-2) and TRBJ1-5; the match to TRBD1 covers 7 bases. Germline V gene data show CDR1 as LGHDT and CDR2 as YNNKEL (reference sequence). The CDR3 covers 14 residues. The junction had 8 bases not matched to a gene; V was cut back by 6 bases and J by 6 bases. The CDR3 DNA reads as TGTGCCAGCAGTCCCCGGCCAGGGGGTCAGCCCCAGCATTTT. This gives the protein CASSPRPGGQPQHF.

This chain uses TRBV18 with TRBJ1-5, with TRBD1 matching over 7 bases. This CDR3 region has 15 residues. The V segment lost 2 bases and the J segment 1 base; nucleotides outside the gene matches: 2. Per the germline V gene, CDR1 is KGHSH and CDR2 is LQKENI. In DNA form, the CDR3 reads TGTGCCAGCTCACCAGCAGGGGGAAGCAATCAGCCCCAGCATTTT. Translation gives CASSPAGGSNQPQHF.

This clone was recorded a few times. The chain couples TRBV6-5 to TRBJ1-5; the match to TRBD1 covers 11 bases. The V gene end was trimmed by 5 bases and the J gene end by 5 bases; junction bases not matched to a gene: 5. The CDR3 loop spans 15 amino acids. Per the germline V gene, CDR1 is MNHEY and CDR2 is SVGAGI. The CDR3 DNA reads TGTGCCAGCAGTCTAGGACAGGGGGCTTATCAGCCCCAGCATTTT. Its protein is CASSLGQGAYQPQHF.

The V gene is TRBV18, the J gene TRBJ1-2; D possibly corresponds to TRBD1 (6 bases). Trimming took off 2 bases at V and 4 bases at J, with 8 bases between the two ends. Looked up from germline, CDR1 is KGHSH and CDR2 is LQKENI. The CDR3 is 13 residues long. The DNA for the CDR3 is TGTGCCAGCTCACCAACAGGGCCCTATGGCTACACCTTC. This gives the protein CASSPTGPYGYTF.

The gene calls are TRBV3-1 (or the pseudogene TRBV3-2) and TRBJ1-2, with 7 bases matching TRBD1. The CDR3 contains 15 residues. Germline-derived CDR1 and CDR2 are LGHDT and YNNKEL (reference sequence). The junction had 6 bases not matched to a gene; V was cut back by 4 bases and J by 1 base. CDR3 in DNA: TGTGCCAGCAGCCCGCACAGGGGTATTAACTATGGCTACACCTTC. This codes for CASSPHRGINYGYTF.

This clone was counted a single time. The V and J genes are TRBV5-1 and TRBJ2-7; tentatively, D is TRBD1 (5 bases). The CDR3 loop spans 15 amino acids. Trimming took 0 bases from V and 1 from J, leaving 11 bases between them. Germline CDR1 and CDR2: SGHRS and YFSETQ. The CDR3 is CASSLVAGLSYEQYF. The CDR3 bases are TGCGCCAGCAGCTTGGTTGCAGGGTTGTCCTACGAGCAGTACTTC.

This clone was observed a single time. The V gene is TRBV7-3, the J gene TRBJ1-2, with 8 bases matching TRBD1. V lost 1 base to trimming and J lost 4 bases; unmatched junction nucleotides: 5. This CDR3 is 15 amino acids long. Germline loops: CDR1 SGHTA, CDR2 FQGTGA. CDR3 region: CASSLKTGAVYGYTF. CDR3 bases: TGTGCCAGCAGCTTAAAGACAGGGGCCGTCTATGGCTACACCTTC.

The J gene is TRBJ1-3, the V gene TRBV20-1, with D perhaps matching TRBD1 (5 bases). The length of the CDR3 is 11 residues. The germline V gene has CDR1 DFQATT and CDR2 SNEGSKA (reference sequence). Trimming cost V 7 bases and J 7 bases, with 11 bases left between them. The CDR3: CSVVGGNTIYF. Written as DNA, the CDR3 is TGCAGTGTCGTCGGGGGGAACACCATATATTTT.

This chain connects TRBV9 to TRBJ1-4; TRBD1 aligns across 8 bases. Germline CDR1 is SGDLS and CDR2 is YYNGEE. After removal of 4 bases from V and 4 bases from J, the junction contained 9 bases not matched to a gene. The length of the CDR3 is 16 residues. The CDR3 bases are TGTGCCAGCAGCACGCGACAGGGGTCGGGTAATGAAAAACTGTTTTTT. Translation gives CASSTRQGSGNEKLFF.

J is TRBJ1-2 and V is TRBV7-2; D is unclear. In germline, CDR1 is SGHTA, CDR2 FQGNSA. V lost 5 bases and J lost 6, with 16 bases in between. This CDR3 contains 14 residues. The DNA of the CDR3 is TGTGCCAGCAGCCCCTTCTATGTCGCTGATGGCTACACCTTC. This codes for CASSPFYVADGYTF.

V is TRBV10-3 and J is TRBJ1-1; D not resolved. The CDR3 spans 14 residues. The V and J ends lost 7 bases and 2 bases respectively, with 14 bases between them. Germline V gives CDR1 ENHRY, CDR2 SYGVKD. For the CDR3, the DNA is TGTGCCATCAATATTAAGGGAGTTAACACTGAAGCTTTCTTT. It translates to CAINIKGVNTEAFF.

This clone appeared a few times. V usage is TRBV3-1 (or the pseudogene TRBV3-2) and J usage is TRBJ2-3, with 13 positions matching TRBD2. V lost 6 bases to trimming and J lost 14 bases; unmatched junction nucleotides: 8. Germline CDR1 reads LGHDT; CDR2 reads YNNKEL (reference sequence). The CDR3 sequence is 13 residues long. The CDR3 protein is CASSYGLAGVSYF. The DNA of the CDR3 is TGTGCCAGCAGTTACGGACTAGCGGGAGTTTCGTATTTT.

The gene calls are TRBV14 and TRBJ1-2, with TRBD1 matching over 11 bases. V was clipped by 0 bases and J by 0 bases; unmatched bases: 6. From germline, CDR1 is SGHDN and CDR2 FVKESK. The CDR3 extends over 18 amino acids. The CDR3 loop reads CASSQDVGQGAPNYGYTF. The CDR3, as DNA: TGTGCCAGCAGCCAAGACGTCGGACAGGGGGCTCCTAACTATGGCTACACCTTC.

This chain connects TRBV9 to TRBJ1-1; D is perhaps TRBD1 (5 bases). V shed 1 base and J shed 0 bases, with 16 bases lying between them. Germline-derived CDR1 and CDR2 are SGDLS and YYNGEE. The CDR3 is 17 amino acids. CDR3 sequence (DNA): TGTGCCAGCAGCGTACATCTCACAGGCAGCATGAACACTGAAGCTTTCTTT. Translating it yields CASSVHLTGSMNTEAFF.

CDR3: CASSRGGSYEQYF. The CDR3 coding sequence is TGTGCCAGCAGCAGGGGGGGCAGCTACGAGCAGTACTTC. The gene calls are TRBV11-3 and TRBJ2-7; D perhaps matches TRBD2 (7 bases). The CDR3 length is 13 residues. In germline, CDR1 is SGHNT, CDR2 YENEEA. The germline V and J ends were trimmed by 5 bases and 3 bases, with 11 bases remaining between them. The full variable domain, rest sourced from reference TRBV11-3 and TRBJ2-7, is EAGVVQSPRYKIIEKKQPVAFWCNPISGHNTLYWYLQNLGQGPELLIRYENEEAVDDSQLPKDRFSAERLKGVDSTLKIQPAELGDSAVYLCASSRGGSYEQYFGPGTRLTVT.

V is TRBV10-3 and J is TRBJ1-2; D gene ambiguous. Deletions cut 0 bases from V and 3 bases from J, with 14 bases between. This CDR3 is built from 16 residues. Germline V gene data show CDR1 as ENHRY and CDR2 as SYGVKD. CDR3 nucleotide sequence: TGTGCCATCAGTGAGTCTAAAGGGCCGCGGGACTATGGCTACACCTTC. Its protein product is CAISESKGPRDYGYTF.

This chain links TRBV29-1 with TRBJ1-3; D perhaps matches TRBD1 (5 bases). The V and J ends lost 8 bases and 6 bases respectively, with 17 bases between them. The CDR3 sequence is 13 residues long. The V gene's germline CDR1 is SQVTM and CDR2 ANQGSEA. The CDR3 DNA follows: TGCAGCTTTTCCTGGGGCAGTGAAAACACCATATATTTT. It is translated as CSFSWGSENTIYF.